The present entry profiles one T cell receptor (beta chain) with its context. The antigen is undetermined. Healthy and HIV-negative, the adult donors had no recent acute infections or vaccinations. Clones were sequenced by immunoSEQ multiplex PCR, and TCRdb holds only the in-frame ones, with some missing. The sample holds some 1 million clones; 70% to 80% are singletons and the top ten take about 1.5%. This sample was taken from a study of shared clonotypes between healthy human individuals. Study results and limitations: Lower generation probabilities were found for non-shared clonotypes than for those shared by all four donors. Limited genetic and exposure-history diversity came from having few donors.

The germline V and J ends were trimmed by 1 base and 6 bases, with 9 bases remaining between them. The germline V gene has CDR1 SGHDN and CDR2 FVKESK. The CDR3 extends over 14 amino acids. The chain recombines TRBV14 with TRBJ2-2; D perhaps matches TRBD2 (5 bases). Input material: memory CD4+ T cells sorted from blood. Subset indicated: CD45RA-negative fraction. This receptor was obtained from a man aged 18 to 30 in good health. The CDR3 bases are TGTGCCAGCAGCCAAGGGACTTGGGCCGGGGAGCTGTTTTTT. Translating it yields CASSQGTWAGELFF.